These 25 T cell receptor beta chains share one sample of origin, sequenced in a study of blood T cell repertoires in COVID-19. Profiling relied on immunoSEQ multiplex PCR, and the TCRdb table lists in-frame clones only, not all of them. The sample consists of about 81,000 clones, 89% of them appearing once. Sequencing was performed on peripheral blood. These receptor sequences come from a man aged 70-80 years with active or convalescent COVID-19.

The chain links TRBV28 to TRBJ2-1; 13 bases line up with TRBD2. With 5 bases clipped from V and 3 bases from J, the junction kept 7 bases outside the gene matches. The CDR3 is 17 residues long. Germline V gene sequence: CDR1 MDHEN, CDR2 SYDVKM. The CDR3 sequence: CASSPGTSGAGYNEQFF. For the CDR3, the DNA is TGTGCCAGCAGTCCGGGGACTAGCGGGGCCGGCTACAATGAGCAGTTCTTC.

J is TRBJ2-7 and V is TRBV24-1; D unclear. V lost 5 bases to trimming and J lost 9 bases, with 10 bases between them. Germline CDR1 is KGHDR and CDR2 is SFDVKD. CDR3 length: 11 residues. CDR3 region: CATSVGAVQYF. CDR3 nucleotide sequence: TGTGCCACCAGTGTTGGAGCCGTGCAGTACTTC.

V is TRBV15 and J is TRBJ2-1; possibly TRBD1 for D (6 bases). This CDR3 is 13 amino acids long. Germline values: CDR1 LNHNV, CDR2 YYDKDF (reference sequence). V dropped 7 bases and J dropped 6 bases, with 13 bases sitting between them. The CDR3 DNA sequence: TGTGCCACCACCCCGGACAGTTCCAATGAGCAGTTCTTC. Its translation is CATTPDSSNEQFF.

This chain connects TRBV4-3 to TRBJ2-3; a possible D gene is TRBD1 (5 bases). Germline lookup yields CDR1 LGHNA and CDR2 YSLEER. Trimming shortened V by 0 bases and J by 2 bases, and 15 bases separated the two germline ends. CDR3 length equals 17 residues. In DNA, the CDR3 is TGCGCCAGCAGCCAAGAAGCTAACAGGCGATACACAGATACGCAGTATTTT. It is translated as CASSQEANRRYTDTQYF.

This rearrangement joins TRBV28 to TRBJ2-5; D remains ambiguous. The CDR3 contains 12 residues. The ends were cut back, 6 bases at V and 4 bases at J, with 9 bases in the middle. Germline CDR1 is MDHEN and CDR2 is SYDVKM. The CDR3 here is CASSAFGETQYF. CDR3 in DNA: TGTGCCAGCAGCGCCTTCGGAGAGACCCAGTACTTC.

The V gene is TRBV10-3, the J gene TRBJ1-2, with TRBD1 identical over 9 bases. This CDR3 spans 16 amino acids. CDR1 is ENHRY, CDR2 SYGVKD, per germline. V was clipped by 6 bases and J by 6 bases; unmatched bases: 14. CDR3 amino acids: CAIRHYRDRDRDGYTF. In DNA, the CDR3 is TGTGCCATCAGGCACTACCGGGACAGGGATCGTGATGGCTACACCTTC.

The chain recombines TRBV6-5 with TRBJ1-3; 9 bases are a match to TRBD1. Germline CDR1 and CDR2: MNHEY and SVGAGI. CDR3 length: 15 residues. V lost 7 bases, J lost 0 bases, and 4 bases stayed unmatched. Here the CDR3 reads CASKRDRDSGNTIYF. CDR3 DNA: TGTGCCAGCAAACGGGACAGGGACTCTGGAAACACCATATATTTT.

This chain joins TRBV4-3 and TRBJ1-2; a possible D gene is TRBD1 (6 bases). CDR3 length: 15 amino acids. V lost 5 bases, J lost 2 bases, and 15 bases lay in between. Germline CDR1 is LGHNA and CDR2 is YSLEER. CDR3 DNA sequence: TGCGCCAGCAGCTCCACCTGGGACAACAACTATGGCTACACCTTC. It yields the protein CASSSTWDNNYGYTF.

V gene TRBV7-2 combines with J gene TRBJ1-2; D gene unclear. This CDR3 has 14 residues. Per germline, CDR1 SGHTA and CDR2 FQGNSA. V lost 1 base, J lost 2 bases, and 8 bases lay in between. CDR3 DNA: TGTGCCAGCAGCTTAGGAGGCAGCAACTATGGCTACACCTTC. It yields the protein CASSLGGSNYGYTF.

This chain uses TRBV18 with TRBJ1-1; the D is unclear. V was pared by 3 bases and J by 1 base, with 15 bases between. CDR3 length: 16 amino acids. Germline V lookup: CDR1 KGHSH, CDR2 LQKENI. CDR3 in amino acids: CASSPYSRTENTEAFF. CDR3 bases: TGTGCCAGCTCACCGTACAGTCGAACCGAGAACACTGAAGCTTTCTTT.

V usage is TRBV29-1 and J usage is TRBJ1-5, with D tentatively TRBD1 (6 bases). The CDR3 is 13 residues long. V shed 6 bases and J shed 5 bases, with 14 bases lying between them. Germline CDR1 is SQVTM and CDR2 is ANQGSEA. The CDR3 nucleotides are TGCAGCGTCCGGCGGGGGGCGGATCAGCCCCAGCATTTT. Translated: CSVRRGADQPQHF. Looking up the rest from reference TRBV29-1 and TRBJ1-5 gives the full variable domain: SAVISQKPSRDICQRGTSLTIQCQVDSQVTMMFWYRQQPGQSLTLIATANQGSEATYESGFVIDKFPISRPNLTFSTLTVSNMSPEDSSIYLCSVRRGADQPQHFGDGTRLSIL.

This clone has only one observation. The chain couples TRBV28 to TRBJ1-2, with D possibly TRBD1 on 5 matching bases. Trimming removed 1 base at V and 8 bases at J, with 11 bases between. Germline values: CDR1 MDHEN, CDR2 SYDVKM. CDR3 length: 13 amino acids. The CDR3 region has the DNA TGTGCCAGCAGTTTATCCAGGGTAGGGGGCTACACCTTC. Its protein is CASSLSRVGGYTF.

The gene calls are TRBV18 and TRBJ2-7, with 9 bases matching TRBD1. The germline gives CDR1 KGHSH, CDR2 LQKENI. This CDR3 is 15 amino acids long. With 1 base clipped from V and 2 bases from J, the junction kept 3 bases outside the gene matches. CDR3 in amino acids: CASSPQTGGTYEQYF. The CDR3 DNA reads TGTGCCAGCTCACCACAAACAGGGGGCACCTACGAGCAGTACTTC.

CDR3 coding DNA: TGCGCCAGCAGCTCTAGTCCGGGACAGAACACTGAAGCTTTCTTT. It yields the protein CASSSSPGQNTEAFF. V and J are TRBV5-1 and TRBJ1-1, with TRBD1 as a possible D gene (6 bases). Deletions cut 3 bases from V and 1 base from J, with 13 bases between. Germline V gene data show CDR1 as SGHRS and CDR2 as YFSETQ. The CDR3 covers 15 residues.

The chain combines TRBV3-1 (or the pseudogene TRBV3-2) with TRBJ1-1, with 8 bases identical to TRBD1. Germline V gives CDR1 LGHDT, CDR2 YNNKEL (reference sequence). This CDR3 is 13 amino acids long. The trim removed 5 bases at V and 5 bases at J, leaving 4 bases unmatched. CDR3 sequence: CASSYHRGTEAFF. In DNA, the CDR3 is TGTGCCAGCAGCTACCACAGGGGGACTGAAGCTTTCTTT.

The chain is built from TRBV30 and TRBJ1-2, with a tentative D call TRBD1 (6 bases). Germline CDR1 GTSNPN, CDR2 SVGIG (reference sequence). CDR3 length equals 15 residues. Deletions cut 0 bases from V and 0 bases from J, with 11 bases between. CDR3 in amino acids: CAWSVLRGTNYGYTF. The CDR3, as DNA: TGTGCCTGGAGTGTACTAAGGGGGACTAACTATGGCTACACCTTC.

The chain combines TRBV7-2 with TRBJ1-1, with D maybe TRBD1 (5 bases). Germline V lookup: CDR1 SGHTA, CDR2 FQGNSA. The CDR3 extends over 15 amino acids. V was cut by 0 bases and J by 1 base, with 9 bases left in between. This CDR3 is CASSLAVRENTEAFF. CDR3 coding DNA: TGTGCCAGCAGCTTAGCTGTCAGGGAGAACACTGAAGCTTTCTTT.

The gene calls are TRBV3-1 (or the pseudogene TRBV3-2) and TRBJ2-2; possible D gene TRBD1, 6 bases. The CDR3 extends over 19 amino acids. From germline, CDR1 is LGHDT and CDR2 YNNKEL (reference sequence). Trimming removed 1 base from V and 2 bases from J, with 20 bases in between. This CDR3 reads CASSQAIRQAPENTGELFF. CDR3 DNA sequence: TGTGCCAGCAGCCAAGCCATTAGACAGGCCCCCGAAAACACCGGGGAGCTGTTTTTT.

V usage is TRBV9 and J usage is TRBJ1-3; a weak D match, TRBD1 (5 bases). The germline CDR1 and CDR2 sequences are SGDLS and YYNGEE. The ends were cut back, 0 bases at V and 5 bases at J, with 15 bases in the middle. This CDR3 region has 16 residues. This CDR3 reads CASSVGGTKNRNTIYF. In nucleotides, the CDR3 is TGTGCCAGCAGCGTAGGGGGGACTAAGAATAGAAACACCATATATTTT.

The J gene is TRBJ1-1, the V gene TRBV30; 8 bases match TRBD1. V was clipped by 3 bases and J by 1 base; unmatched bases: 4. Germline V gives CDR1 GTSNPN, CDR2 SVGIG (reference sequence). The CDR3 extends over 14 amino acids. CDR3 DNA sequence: TGTGCCTGGAGCATGGGGACAGGGAACACTGAAGCTTTCTTT. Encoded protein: CAWSMGTGNTEAFF.

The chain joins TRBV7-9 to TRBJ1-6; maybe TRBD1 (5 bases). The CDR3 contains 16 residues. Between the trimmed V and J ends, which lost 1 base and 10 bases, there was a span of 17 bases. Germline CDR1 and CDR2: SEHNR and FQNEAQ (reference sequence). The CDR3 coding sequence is TGTGCCAGCAGCTTAGGGAGTGGGGGGTTGTGGTCACCCCTCCACTTT. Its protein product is CASSLGSGGLWSPLHF.

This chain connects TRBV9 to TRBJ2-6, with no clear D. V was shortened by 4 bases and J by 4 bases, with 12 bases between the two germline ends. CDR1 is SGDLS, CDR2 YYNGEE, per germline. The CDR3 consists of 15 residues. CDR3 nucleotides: TGTGCCAGCAGCCCTCAGGCCCAGGGGGCCAACGTCCTGACTTTC. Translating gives CASSPQAQGANVLTF.

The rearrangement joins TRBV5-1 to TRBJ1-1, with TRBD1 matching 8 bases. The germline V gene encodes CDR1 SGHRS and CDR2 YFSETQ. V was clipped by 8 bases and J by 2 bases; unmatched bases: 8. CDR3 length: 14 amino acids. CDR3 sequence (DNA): TGCGCCAGTAACCAGGGGGCAGGAAACACTGAAGCTTTCTTT. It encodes CASNQGAGNTEAFF.

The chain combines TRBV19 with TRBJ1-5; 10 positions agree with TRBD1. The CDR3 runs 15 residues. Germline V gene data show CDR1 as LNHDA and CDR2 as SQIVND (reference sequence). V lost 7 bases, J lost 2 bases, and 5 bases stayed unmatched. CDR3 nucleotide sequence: TGTGCCAGTACCACCGGGACAGGGGGCAATCAGCCCCAGCATTTT. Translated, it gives CASTTGTGGNQPQHF.

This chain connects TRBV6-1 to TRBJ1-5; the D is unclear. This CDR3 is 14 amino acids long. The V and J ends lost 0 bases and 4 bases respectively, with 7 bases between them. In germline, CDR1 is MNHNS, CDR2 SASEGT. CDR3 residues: CASSEAHQNQPQHF. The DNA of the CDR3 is TGTGCCAGCAGTGAAGCGCATCAGAATCAGCCCCAGCATTTT.